The rows below give T cell receptor beta chains drawn from one sample of a study of T cell repertoires in cytomegalovirus infection. TCRdb reanalysed the reads using MiXCR and keeps one entry per CDR3 protein. Among around 260,000 distinct CDR3 sequences listed, under 30% were seen once. Sequencing used PBMCs. The source of these receptors is a human donor in good health (CMV status not recorded). Some clones in this sample may be carry-over from other donors' samples. Each CDR3 is given with its conserved first and last residue. A D gene is named only where the DNA matches it firmly. The listing skips clone size in some rows; elsewhere it reads once, few, many or a size class.

cdr3_nt	cdr3_aa	j_call	v_call	d_call	clone_size
TGTGCCAGCAGTCTACCGGGACTGACGTACTATTTT	CASSLPGLTYYF	TRBJ2-3	TRBV7-2	-	once
TGTGCCAGCTGCGAACCGGTGGGCGGGGAGCTGTTTTTT	CASCEPVGGELFF	TRBJ2-2	TRBV27	-	-
TGCGCCAGCAGCCCCGCCCCCGGGGGCCTCTACGAGCAGTACTTC	CASSPAPGGLYEQYF	TRBJ2-7	TRBV5-1	-	-
TGTGCCAGCAGACCCCAGGGGCCGCGCCCTAGCGGGAGCTCCTACGAGCAGTACTTC	CASRPQGPRPSGSSYEQYF	TRBJ2-7	TRBV5-6	TRBD2	few
TGTGCCAGCAGTGAAGAGGGGCAGGGAGTCTCCCCCCACCACTACGAGCAGTACTTC	CASSEEGQGVSPHHYEQYF	TRBJ2-7	TRBV6-1	-	few
TGTGCCAGCAGCTTAGTAGCGGGGGGGGTCTACGAGCAGTACTTC	CASSLVAGGVYEQYF	TRBJ2-7	TRBV7-2	TRBD2	-
TGTGCCAGCAGTCCATATTCGAGCAATCAGCCCCAGCATTTT	CASSPYSSNQPQHF	TRBJ1-5	TRBV6-1	-	-
TGTGCCAGCAGCTTAGGGACTAGCGGGGGGTCCACCTACGAGCAGTACTTC	CASSLGTSGGSTYEQYF	TRBJ2-7	TRBV7-2	TRBD2	many
TGTGCCAGCAGTCAACCTGACGGGAAGGAAAAACTGTTTTTT	CASSQPDGKEKLFF	TRBJ1-4	TRBV28	-	few
TGTGCCAGCAGCCAAGATTCTGGGACAGTACGTTCTGGAAACACCATATATTTT	CASSQDSGTVRSGNTIYF	TRBJ1-3	TRBV4-2	TRBD1	-
TGTGCCAGCAGTTTTGGCATCTCCTACGAGCAGTACTTC	CASSFGISYEQYF	TRBJ2-7	TRBV12-3/TRBV12-4	-	few
TGTGCCAGCAGTCGGACAGGGGAGTTGGGCGAGCAGTACTTC	CASSRTGELGEQYF	TRBJ2-7	TRBV12-3/TRBV12-4	TRBD1	-
TGCAGTGCCGCTGGGACAGGGGGCGAAAGGGAGACCCAGTACTTC	CSAAGTGGERETQYF	TRBJ2-5	TRBV20-1	TRBD1	few
TGCAGCGCCCGGGGTGGGTGGACTGAAAAACTGTTTTTT	CSARGGWTEKLFF	TRBJ1-4	TRBV29-1	-	-
TGTGCCAGCAGGGCCCAGGGGGCCAACGAGCAGTACTTC	CASRAQGANEQYF	TRBJ2-7	TRBV28	TRBD1	many
TGCGCCAGCAGCTCCTATGGACAGTACTATGAAAAACTGTTTTTT	CASSSYGQYYEKLFF	TRBJ1-4	TRBV5-1	-	few
TGCAGCGTTATTTTTTTGGGGGCAACTAATGAAAAACTGTTTTTT	CSVIFLGATNEKLFF	TRBJ1-4	TRBV29-1	-	-
TGTGCCAGCAGCTTAGGTAGCAGTGCTAACTATGGCTACACCTTC	CASSLGSSANYGYTF	TRBJ1-2	TRBV7-2	-	many
TGTGCCAGCAGTCCCTATCAGGGGGGTGCAACTAATGAAAAACTGTTTTTT	CASSPYQGGATNEKLFF	TRBJ1-4	TRBV12-3/TRBV12-4	TRBD1	-
TGTGCCAGTAGCACCGGGACAGGGTCGGGAAACACTGAAGCTTTCTTT	CASSTGTGSGNTEAFF	TRBJ1-1	TRBV19	TRBD1	-
TGTGCCAGCAGCTTAGCTGCGGGCGGCTCCTACGAGCAGTACTTC	CASSLAAGGSYEQYF	TRBJ2-7	TRBV7-2	-	many
TGTGCCAGCAGCTTCAACAAGGGGAGCTACGAGCAGTACTTC	CASSFNKGSYEQYF	TRBJ2-7	TRBV7-8	-	many
TGTGCCAGCAGTTACGACGCCCAACCAACATACACAGATACGCAGTATTTT	CASSYDAQPTYTDTQYF	TRBJ2-3	TRBV6-6	-	-
TGTGCCAGCAGAATGCGTGGGGACCTTTACGAGCAGTACTTC	CASRMRGDLYEQYF	TRBJ2-7	TRBV7-2	-	many
TGTGCCAGCAGCTTAAAGGTGGGAGGGCCGTACGAGCAGTACTTC	CASSLKVGGPYEQYF	TRBJ2-7	TRBV7-6	TRBD2	few
TGTGCCAGCAGCTTCACTAGCGGGAGGGCGGCAGATACGCAGTATTTT	CASSFTSGRAADTQYF	TRBJ2-3	TRBV7-2	TRBD2	many
TGCGCCAGCAGGGAGGGACTAGAGCAGTTCTTC	CASREGLEQFF	TRBJ2-1	TRBV10-2	TRBD2	-
TGTGCCAGCAGCCGACAACCGGGGGATACGCAGTATTTT	CASSRQPGDTQYF	TRBJ2-3	TRBV7-2	-	many
TGTGCCAGTAGACCACCGCCCGGGACACCGAACACTGAAGCTTTCTTT	CASRPPPGTPNTEAFF	TRBJ1-1	TRBV19	-	few
TGTGCCAGCAGCTTAGTCGGGACCCTCTACGAGCAGTACTTC	CASSLVGTLYEQYF	TRBJ2-7	TRBV7-2	-	many
TGTGCCAGCAGCTTAGCCAGCTTCGACGAGCAGTACTTC	CASSLASFDEQYF	TRBJ2-7	TRBV7-9	-	once
TGTGCCAGCAGCTTCGGGGGGGCTAGCACAGATACGCAGTATTTT	CASSFGGASTDTQYF	TRBJ2-3	TRBV7-2	TRBD2	many
TGTGCCAGCAGCCGGACAGGGACGATGTATGGCTACACCTTC	CASSRTGTMYGYTF	TRBJ1-2	TRBV6-5	TRBD1	-
TGCGCCAGCAGCTTGGTTCTGGGGACGCCTGAAGCTTTCTTT	CASSLVLGTPEAFF	TRBJ1-1	TRBV5-1	-	-
TGTGCCACTCGGATCGGGGGAGGAGGCTACACCTTC	CATRIGGGGYTF	TRBJ1-2	TRBV28	-	-